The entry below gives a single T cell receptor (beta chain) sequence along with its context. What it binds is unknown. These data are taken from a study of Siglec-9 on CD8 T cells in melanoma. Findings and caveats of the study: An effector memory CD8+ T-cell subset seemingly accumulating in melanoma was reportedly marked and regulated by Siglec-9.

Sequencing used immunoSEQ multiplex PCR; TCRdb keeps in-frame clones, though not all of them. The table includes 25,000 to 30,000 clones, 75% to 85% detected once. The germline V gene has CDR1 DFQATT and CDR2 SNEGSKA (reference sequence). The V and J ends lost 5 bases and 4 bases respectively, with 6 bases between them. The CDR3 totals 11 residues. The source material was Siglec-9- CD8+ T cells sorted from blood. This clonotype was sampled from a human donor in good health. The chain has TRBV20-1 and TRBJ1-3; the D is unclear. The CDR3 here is CSAGEGNTIYF. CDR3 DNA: TGCAGTGCTGGGGAAGGAAACACCATATATTTT.